These 10 T cell receptor beta chains were all obtained from the same sample, sequenced in a study of Graves' ophthalmopathy and Graves' hyperthyroidism. Scientists amplified the TCR beta CDR3 regions from RNA transcripts. The first-round RT-PCR employed HTBI primers together with the Qiagen OneStep RT-PCR kit. A multiplex PCR was then performed as the second round. TCRdb itself ran the multiplex PCR reads through MiXCR, one entry per CDR3 protein. The sample contains 1 million to 1.3 million distinct CDR3 sequences, about 35% of which appear only once. The source material was peripheral blood or thyroid tissue (not recorded which). The origin of the receptors is an adult man with Graves' hyperthyroidism.

This clonotype was seen a handful of times. This CDR3 is CSGVRDRGRETQYF. CDR3 coding DNA: TGCAGCGGTGTCCGGGACAGGGGGCGAGAGACCCAGTACTTC. This rearrangement joins TRBV29-1 to TRBJ2-5; TRBD1 matches at 12 bases. Germline CDR1 and CDR2: SQVTM and ANQGSEA. J was trimmed by 4 bases and V by 7 bases; bases with no gene match: 7. CDR3 length: 14 residues.

In this sample, this clonotype turned up many times. The CDR3 spells CAIHPSGDYGYTF. In DNA form, the CDR3 reads TGTGCCATCCACCCGAGCGGGGACTATGGCTACACCTTC. This chain uses TRBV10-3 with TRBJ1-2; D call uncertain. Germline V gene lookup returns CDR1 ENHRY and CDR2 SYGVKD. The CDR3 spans 13 residues. V lost 8 bases, J lost 3 bases, and 13 bases lay in between.

J is TRBJ1-6 and V is TRBV24-1; a possible D gene is TRBD1 (5 bases). Trimming shortened V by 5 bases and J by 4 bases, and 17 bases separated the two germline ends. Germline CDR1 reads KGHDR; CDR2 reads SFDVKD. The CDR3 is made up of 17 amino acids. Here the CDR3 DNA reads TGTGCCACCAGTGGCGATCGGGACCGAGATTATAATTCACCCCTCCACTTT. Amino acid sequence: CATSGDRDRDYNSPLHF.

This clonotype was counted ten times or more. This rearrangement joins TRBV7-9 to TRBJ1-1; D unresolved. The V end was cut by 6 bases, the J end by 4 bases, with 9 bases between. CDR1 SEHNR and CDR2 FQNEAQ come from the germline V gene (reference sequence). The CDR3 consists of 12 residues. The CDR3 here is CASRLGGTEAFF. CDR3 nucleotide sequence: TGTGCCAGCAGGCTCGGTGGCACTGAAGCTTTCTTT.

Of note for this clonotype: A much bigger clone sits one base away, suggesting this may be a read error. The rearrangement links TRBV7-2 to TRBJ2-7, with 12 bases matching TRBD2. CDR3 length equals 16 residues. The V gene's germline CDR1 is SGHTA and CDR2 FQGNSA. CDR3 sequence (DNA): TGTGCCAGCAACTTAGGACTAGCGGGAATCTCCTACGAGCAGTACTTC. Translating it yields CASNLGLAGISYEQYF.

This clonotype was recorded a few times. The genes are TRBV12-3 or TRBV12-4 and TRBJ2-7; 8 bases fit TRBD2. The CDR3 has 15 amino acids. The V gene end was trimmed by 1 base and the J gene end by 4 bases; junction bases not matched to a gene: 6. The CDR3 here is CASSLDPGRAYEQYF. CDR3 DNA: TGTGCCAGCAGTTTAGATCCCGGGAGGGCGTACGAGCAGTACTTC.

J is TRBJ2-5 and V is TRBV12-3 or TRBV12-4; D assignment may be TRBD1 or TRBD2 (5 bases each). This CDR3 region has 14 residues. Trimming left V 6 bases short and J 3 bases short, with 14 bases between. The CDR3 DNA reads TGTGCCAGCAGACCCGGGACGGCGAAAGAGACCCAGTACTTC. It codes for CASRPGTAKETQYF.

At least ten counts were recorded for this clonotype. This chain uses TRBV11-2 with TRBJ2-5, with a weak D call TRBD1 (5 bases). The germline V gene encodes CDR1 SGHAT and CDR2 FQNNGV. The CDR3 contains 15 residues. V lost 5 bases to trimming and J lost 6 bases, with 19 bases between them. In DNA form, the CDR3 reads TGTGCCAGCAGCAAGGGGTTGGGGTCTGTAAAGACCCAGTACTTC. Translated: CASSKGLGSVKTQYF.

This clonotype was seen ten or more times. This chain uses TRBV7-9 with TRBJ2-2; D is unclear. Trimming took off 7 bases at V and 1 base at J, with 7 bases between the two ends. The CDR3 consists of 13 residues. CDR1 and CDR2 (germline): SEHNR, FQNEAQ (reference sequence). The CDR3 DNA is TGTGCCAGCACCCGACAGAACACCGGGGAGCTGTTTTTT. Translation: CASTRQNTGELFF.

The V and J genes are TRBV20-1 and TRBJ1-1, with D possibly TRBD1 on 5 matching bases. The CDR3 consists of 14 residues. Looked up from germline, CDR1 is DFQATT and CDR2 is SNEGSKA (reference sequence). V gave up 0 bases and J gave up 4 bases, with 12 bases separating them. In DNA form, the CDR3 reads TGCAGTGCTAGAGATCTACTGGGACGCACTGAAGCTTTCTTT. Protein: CSARDLLGRTEAFF.